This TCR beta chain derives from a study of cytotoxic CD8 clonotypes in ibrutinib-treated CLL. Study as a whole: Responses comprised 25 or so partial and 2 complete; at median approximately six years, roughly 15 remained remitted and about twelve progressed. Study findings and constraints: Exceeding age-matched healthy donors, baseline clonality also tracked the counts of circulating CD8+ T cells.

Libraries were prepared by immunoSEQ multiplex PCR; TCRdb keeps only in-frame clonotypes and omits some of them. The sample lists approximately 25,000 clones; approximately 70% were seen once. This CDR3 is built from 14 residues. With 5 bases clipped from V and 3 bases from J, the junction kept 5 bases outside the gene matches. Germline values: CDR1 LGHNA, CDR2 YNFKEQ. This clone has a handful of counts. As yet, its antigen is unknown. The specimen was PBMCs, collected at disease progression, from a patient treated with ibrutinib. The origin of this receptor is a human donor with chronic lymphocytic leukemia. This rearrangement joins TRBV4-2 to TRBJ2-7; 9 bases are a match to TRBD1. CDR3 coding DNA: TGTGCCAGCAGCTCGGGACAGGGTGGCTACGAGCAGTACTTC. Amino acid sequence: CASSSGQGGYEQYF.